This entry describes one TCR beta chain. The data are from a study of blood T cell repertoires in COVID-19. Study background: Spain, Italy and the United States supplied samples that represented acute and convalescent COVID-19. The cDNA or gDNA used as material had been derived from T cells, B-cell-depleted T cells, or PBMCs.

In the original workflow: Amplification of reference gene primers was used by the study to estimate nucleated cell counts. Assay used: immunoSEQ multiplex PCR; TCRdb lists only in-frame clones, some missing. That table supplies the V and J calls and clone size; D and trimming were determined from the DNA. The sample lists just under 250,000 clones; approximately 86% were seen once. The germline gives CDR1 MNHEY, CDR2 SVGAGI. The CDR3 covers 12 residues. The chain links TRBV6-5 to TRBJ2-7, with 10 positions matching TRBD1. The sequenced sample consisted of peripheral blood. The receptor was derived from a woman in her 30s who had recovered from COVID-19. The DNA for the CDR3 is TGTGGTGTGGACAGGGGGACCTACGAGCAGTACTTC. Translation gives CGVDRGTYEQYF.